This paragraph covers one T cell receptor beta chain sequence. These data belong to a study of blood T cell repertoires in COVID-19. Turning to the study itself: The study drew acute and convalescent COVID-19 samples from the United States, Italy and Spain.

How the authors handled the data: Scientists estimated how many nucleated cells there were by amplifying reference gene primers. The table came from immunoSEQ multiplex PCR; TCRdb's copy has only in-frame clones and leaves some out. That table supplies the V and J calls and clone size; D and trimming were determined from the DNA. The sample holds approximately 190,000 clones, roughly 80% seen once. Germline lookup yields CDR1 MNHEY and CDR2 SVGAGI. The CDR3 length is 11 residues. Trimming pared 2 bases from V and 8 bases from J, leaving 6 bases between. The receptor was derived from a man aged 55 to 70 with acute or convalescent COVID-19. Sequenced: peripheral blood. The V and J genes are TRBV6-5 and TRBJ1-1; unclear D gene. CDR3 residues: CASSYRLEAFF. In nucleotides, the CDR3 is TGTGCCAGCAGTTACCGACTCGAAGCTTTCTTT.